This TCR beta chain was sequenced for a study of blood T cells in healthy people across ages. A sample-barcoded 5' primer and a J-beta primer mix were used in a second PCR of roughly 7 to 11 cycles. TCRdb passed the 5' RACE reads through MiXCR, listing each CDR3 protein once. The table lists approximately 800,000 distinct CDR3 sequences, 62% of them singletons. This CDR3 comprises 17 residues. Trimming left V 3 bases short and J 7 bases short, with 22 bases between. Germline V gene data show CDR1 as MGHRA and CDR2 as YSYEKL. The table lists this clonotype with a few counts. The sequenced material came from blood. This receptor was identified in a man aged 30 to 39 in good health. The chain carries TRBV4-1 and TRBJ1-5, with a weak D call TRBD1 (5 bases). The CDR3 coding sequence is TGCGCCAGCAGCCAGGACACTTTCGGCGGGGTAAGGCAGCCCCAGCATTTT. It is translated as CASSQDTFGGVRQPQHF.